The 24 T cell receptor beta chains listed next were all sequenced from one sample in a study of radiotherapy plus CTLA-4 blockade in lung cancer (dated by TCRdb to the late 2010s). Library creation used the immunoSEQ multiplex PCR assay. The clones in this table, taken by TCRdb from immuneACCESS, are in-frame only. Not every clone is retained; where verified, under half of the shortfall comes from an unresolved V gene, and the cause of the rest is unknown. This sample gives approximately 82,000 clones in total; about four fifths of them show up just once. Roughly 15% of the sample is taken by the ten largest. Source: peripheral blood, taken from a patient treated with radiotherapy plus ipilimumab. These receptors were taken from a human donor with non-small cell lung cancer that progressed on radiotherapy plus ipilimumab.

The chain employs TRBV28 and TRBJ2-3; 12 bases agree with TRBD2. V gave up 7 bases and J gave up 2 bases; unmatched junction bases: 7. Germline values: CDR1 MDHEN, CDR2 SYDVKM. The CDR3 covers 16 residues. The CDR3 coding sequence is TGTGCCAGCACCCTGACTAGCGGGGGCCTCACAGATACGCAGTATTTT. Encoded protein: CASTLTSGGLTDTQYF. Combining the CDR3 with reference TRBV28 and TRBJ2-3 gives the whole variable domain DVKVTQSSRYLVKRTGEKVFLECVQDMDHENMFWYRQDPGLGLRLIYFSYDVKMKEKGDIPEGYSVSREKKERFSLILESASTNQTSMYLCASTLTSGGLTDTQYFGPGTRLTVL.

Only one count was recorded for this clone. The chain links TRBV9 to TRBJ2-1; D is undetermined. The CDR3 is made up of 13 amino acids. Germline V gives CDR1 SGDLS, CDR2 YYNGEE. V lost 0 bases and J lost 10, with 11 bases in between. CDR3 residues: CASSVAALGEQFF. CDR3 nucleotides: TGTGCCAGCAGCGTAGCTGCGCTGGGGGAGCAGTTCTTC.

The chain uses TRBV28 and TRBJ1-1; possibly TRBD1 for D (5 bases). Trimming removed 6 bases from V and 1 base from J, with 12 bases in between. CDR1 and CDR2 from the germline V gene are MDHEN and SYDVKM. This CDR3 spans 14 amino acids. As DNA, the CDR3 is TGTGCCAGCAGGGGGGTCAGCCCGAACACTGAAGCTTTCTTT. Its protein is CASRGVSPNTEAFF.

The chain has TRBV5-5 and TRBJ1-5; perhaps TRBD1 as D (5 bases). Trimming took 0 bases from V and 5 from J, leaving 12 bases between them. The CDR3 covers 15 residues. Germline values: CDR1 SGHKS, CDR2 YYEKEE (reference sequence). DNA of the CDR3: TGTGCCAGCAGCTTGGTATGGGGGGGAGATCAGCCCCAGCATTTT. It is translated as CASSLVWGGDQPQHF.

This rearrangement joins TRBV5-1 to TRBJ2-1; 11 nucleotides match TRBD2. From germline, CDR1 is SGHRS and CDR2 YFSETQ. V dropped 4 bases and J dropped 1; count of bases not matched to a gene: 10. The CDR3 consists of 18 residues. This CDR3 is CASSLTLAGGGSYNEQFF. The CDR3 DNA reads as TGCGCCAGCAGCCTTACTTTAGCGGGAGGGGGGTCCTACAATGAGCAGTTCTTC.

Here the CDR3 reads CASRTTDLNEKLFF. The CDR3 DNA sequence: TGCGCCAGCAGAACAACGGACCTAAATGAAAAACTGTTTTTT. This sequence joins TRBV10-2 and TRBJ1-4, with D hard to call. V lost 6 bases, J lost 5 bases, and 13 bases lay in between. The CDR3 consists of 14 residues. From germline, CDR1 is WSHSY and CDR2 SAAADI.

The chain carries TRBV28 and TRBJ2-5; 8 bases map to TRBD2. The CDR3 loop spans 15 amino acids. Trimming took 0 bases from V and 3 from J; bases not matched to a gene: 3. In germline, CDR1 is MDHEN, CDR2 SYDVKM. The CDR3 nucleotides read TGTGCCAGCAGTTTATGGCCAGCGGGGGAAGAGACCCAGTACTTC. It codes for CASSLWPAGEETQYF.

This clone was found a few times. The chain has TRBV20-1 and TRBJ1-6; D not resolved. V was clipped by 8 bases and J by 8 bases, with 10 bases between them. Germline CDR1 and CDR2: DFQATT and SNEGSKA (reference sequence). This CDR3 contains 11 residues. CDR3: CSLGTHSPLHF. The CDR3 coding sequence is TGCAGTCTAGGCACTCATTCACCCCTCCACTTT.

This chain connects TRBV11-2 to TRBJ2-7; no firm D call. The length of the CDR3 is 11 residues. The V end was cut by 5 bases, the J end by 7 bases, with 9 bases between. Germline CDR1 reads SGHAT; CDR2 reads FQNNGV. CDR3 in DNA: TGTGCCAGCAGCGCCACTAAAGAGCAGTACTTC. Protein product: CASSATKEQYF. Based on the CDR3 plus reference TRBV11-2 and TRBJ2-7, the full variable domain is EAGVAQSPRYKIIEKRQSVAFWCNPISGHATLYWYQQILGQGPKLLIQFQNNGVVDDSQLPKDRFSAERLKGVDSTLKIQPAKLEDSAVYLCASSATKEQYFGPGTRLTVT.

The CDR3 DNA is TGTGCCAGCAGCTTAGCACGCCAGCTTTACAATGAGCAGTTCTTC. This encodes CASSLARQLYNEQFF. This sequence joins TRBV7-6 and TRBJ2-1; D uncertain. V lost 0 bases, J lost 4 bases, and 10 bases lay in between. Germline assignment: CDR1 SGHVS and CDR2 FNYEAQ. The CDR3 is 15 amino acids.

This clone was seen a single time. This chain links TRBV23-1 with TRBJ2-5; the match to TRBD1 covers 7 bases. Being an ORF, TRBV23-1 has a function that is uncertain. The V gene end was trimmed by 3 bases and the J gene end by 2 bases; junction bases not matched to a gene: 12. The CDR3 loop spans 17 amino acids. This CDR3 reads CASSHRQGGGRQETQYF. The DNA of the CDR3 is TGCGCCAGCAGTCATCGACAGGGTGGAGGTCGGCAAGAGACCCAGTACTTC.

The CDR3 protein is CASSLTGAPTGELFF. CDR3 DNA: TGTGCCAGCAGCTTAACGGGGGCTCCTACCGGGGAGCTGTTTTTT. This chain connects TRBV11-3 to TRBJ2-2; D assignment may be TRBD1 or TRBD2 (6 bases each). Between the trimmed V and J ends, which lost 2 bases and 5 bases, there was a span of 12 bases. The CDR3 loop spans 15 amino acids. CDR1 is SGHNT, CDR2 YENEEA, per germline.

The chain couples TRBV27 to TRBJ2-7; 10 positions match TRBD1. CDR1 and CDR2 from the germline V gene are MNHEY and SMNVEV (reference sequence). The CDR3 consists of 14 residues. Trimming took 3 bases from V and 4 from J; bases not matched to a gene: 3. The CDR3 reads CASSFGQGVYEQYF. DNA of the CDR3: TGTGCCAGCAGTTTTGGACAGGGGGTTTACGAGCAGTACTTC.

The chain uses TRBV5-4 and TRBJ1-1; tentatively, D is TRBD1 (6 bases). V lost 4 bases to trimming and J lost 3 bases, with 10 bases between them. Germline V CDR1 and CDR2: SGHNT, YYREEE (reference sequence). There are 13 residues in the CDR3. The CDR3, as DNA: TGTGCCAGCAGCAGATGGACAGACACTGAAGCTTTCTTT. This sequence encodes CASSRWTDTEAFF.

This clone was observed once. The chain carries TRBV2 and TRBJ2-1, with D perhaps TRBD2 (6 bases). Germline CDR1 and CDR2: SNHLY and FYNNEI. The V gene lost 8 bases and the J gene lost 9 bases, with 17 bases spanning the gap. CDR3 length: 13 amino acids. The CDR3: CASSLLGEAEQFF. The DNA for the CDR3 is TGTGCCAGCTCCTTATTGGGGGAGGCTGAGCAGTTCTTC. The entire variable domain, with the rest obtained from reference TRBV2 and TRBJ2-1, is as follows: EPEVTQTPSHQVTQMGQEVILRCVPISNHLYFYWYRQILGQKVEFLVSFYNNEISEKSEIFDDQFSVERPDGSNFTLKIRSTKLEDSAMYFCASSLLGEAEQFFGPGTRLTVL.

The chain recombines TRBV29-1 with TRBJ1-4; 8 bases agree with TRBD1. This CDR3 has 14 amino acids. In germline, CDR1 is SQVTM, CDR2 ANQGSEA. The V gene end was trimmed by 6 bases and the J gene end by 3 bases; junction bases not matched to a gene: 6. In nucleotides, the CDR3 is TGCAGCGTAAGACAGGGGACGGCTAATGAAAAACTGTTTTTT. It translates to CSVRQGTANEKLFF.

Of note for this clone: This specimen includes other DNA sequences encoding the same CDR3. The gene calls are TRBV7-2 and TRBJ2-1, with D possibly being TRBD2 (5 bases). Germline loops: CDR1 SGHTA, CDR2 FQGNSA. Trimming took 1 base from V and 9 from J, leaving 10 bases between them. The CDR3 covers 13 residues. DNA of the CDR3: TGTGCCAGCAGCTTAGTTGGTGGAGGTGAGCAGTTCTTC. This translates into CASSLVGGGEQFF.

CDR3 in amino acids: CASSLDLRDGSSYNSPLHF. CDR3 nucleotides: TGCGCCAGCAGCTTGGATCTCAGGGATGGGAGCTCCTATAATTCACCCCTCCACTTT. V and J are TRBV5-1 and TRBJ1-6; D possibly corresponds to TRBD1 (5 bases). The CDR3 totals 19 residues. V was shortened by 0 bases and J by 0 bases, with 16 bases between the two germline ends. Looked up from germline, CDR1 is SGHRS and CDR2 is YFSETQ.

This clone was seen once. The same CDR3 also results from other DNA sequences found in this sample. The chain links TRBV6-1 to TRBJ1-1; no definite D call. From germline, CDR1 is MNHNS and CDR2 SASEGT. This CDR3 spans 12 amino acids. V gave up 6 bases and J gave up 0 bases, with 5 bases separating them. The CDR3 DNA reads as TGTGCCAGCAGGCAAATGAACACTGAAGCTTTCTTT. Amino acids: CASRQMNTEAFF.

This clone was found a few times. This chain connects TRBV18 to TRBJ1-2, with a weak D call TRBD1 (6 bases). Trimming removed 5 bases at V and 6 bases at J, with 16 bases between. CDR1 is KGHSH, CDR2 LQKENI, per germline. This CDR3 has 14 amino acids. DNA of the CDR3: TGTGCCAGCTCATTTCAACGTGCAGGGGATGGCTACACCTTC. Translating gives CASSFQRAGDGYTF.

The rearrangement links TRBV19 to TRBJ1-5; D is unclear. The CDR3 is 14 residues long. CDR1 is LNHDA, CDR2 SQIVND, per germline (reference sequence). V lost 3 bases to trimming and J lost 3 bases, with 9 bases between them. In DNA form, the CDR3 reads TGTGCCAGTAGTATGTGGGTGGCCAATCAGCCCCAGCATTTT. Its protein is CASSMWVANQPQHF.

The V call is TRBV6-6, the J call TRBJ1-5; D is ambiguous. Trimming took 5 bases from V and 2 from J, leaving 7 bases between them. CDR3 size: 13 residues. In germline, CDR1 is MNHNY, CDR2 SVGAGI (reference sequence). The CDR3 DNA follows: TGTGCCAGCAGTCCCCTCGGCAATCAGCCCCAGCATTTT. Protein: CASSPLGNQPQHF.

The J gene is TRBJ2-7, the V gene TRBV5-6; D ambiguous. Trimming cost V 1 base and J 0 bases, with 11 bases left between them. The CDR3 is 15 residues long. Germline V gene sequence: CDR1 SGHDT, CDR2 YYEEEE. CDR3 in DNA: TGTGCCAGCAGCTTGTGGAATAGGGACTCCTACGAGCAGTACTTC. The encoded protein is CASSLWNRDSYEQYF.

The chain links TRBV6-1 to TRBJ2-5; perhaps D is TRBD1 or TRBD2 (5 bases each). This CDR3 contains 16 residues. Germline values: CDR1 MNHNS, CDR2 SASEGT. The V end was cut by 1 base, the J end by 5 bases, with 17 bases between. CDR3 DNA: TGTGCCAGCAGTGAAGACGGTGTGAGGGGCCGGGAGACCCAGTACTTC. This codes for CASSEDGVRGRETQYF.